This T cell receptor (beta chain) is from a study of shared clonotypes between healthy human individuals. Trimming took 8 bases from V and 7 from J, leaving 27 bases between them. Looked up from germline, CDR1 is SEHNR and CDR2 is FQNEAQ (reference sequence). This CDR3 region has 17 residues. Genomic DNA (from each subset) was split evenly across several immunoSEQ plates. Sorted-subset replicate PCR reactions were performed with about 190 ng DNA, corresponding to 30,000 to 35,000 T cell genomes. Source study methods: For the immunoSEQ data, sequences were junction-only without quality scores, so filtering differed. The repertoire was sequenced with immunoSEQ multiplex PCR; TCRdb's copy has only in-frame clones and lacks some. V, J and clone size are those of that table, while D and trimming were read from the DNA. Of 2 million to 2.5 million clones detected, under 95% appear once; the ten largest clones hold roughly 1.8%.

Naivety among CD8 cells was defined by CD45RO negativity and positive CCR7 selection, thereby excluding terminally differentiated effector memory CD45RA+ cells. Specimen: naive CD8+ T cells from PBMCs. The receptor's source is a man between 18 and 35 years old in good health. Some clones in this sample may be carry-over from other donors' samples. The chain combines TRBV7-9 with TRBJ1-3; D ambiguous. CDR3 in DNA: TGTGCCAGCGTCGGTCAGGACCACAACCCCACCTTGAACACCATATATTTT. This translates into CASVGQDHNPTLNTIYF.